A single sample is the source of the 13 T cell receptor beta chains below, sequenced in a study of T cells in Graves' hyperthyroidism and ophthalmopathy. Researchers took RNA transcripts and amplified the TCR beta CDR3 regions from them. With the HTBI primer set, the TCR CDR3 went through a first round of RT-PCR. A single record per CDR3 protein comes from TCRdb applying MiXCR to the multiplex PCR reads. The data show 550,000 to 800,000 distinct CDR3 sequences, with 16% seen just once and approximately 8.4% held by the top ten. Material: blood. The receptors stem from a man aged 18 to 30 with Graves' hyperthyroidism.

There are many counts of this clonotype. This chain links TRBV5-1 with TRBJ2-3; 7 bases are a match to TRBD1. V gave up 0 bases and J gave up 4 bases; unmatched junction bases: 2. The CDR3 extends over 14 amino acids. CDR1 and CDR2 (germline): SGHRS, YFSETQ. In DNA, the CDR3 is TGCGCCAGCAGCTTGGCCCAGGGGGCAGATACGCAGTATTTT. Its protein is CASSLAQGADTQYF.

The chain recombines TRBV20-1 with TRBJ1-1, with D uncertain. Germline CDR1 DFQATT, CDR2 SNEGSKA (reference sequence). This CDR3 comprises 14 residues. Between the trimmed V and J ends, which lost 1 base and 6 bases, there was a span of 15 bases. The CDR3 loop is CSARAYQLGSEAFF. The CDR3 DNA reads TGCAGTGCTAGAGCTTATCAGTTAGGGTCTGAAGCTTTCTTT.

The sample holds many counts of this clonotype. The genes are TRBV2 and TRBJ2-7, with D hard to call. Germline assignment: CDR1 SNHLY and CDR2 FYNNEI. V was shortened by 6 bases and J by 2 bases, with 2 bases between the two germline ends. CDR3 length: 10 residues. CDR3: CASRTYEQYF. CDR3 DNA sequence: TGTGCCAGCAGGACCTACGAGCAGTACTTC.

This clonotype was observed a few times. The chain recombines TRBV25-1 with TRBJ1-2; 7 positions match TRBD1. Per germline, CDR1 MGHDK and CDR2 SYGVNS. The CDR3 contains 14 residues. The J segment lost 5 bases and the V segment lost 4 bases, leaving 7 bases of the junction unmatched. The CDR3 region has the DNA TGTGCCAGCAGTGGTGGGGACAGATTGTATGGCTACACCTTC. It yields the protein CASSGGDRLYGYTF.

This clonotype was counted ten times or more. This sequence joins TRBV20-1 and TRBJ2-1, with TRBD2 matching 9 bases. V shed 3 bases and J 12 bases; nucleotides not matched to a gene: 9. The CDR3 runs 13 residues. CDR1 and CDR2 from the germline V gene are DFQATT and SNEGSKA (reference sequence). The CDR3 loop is CSARRGGQVGQFF. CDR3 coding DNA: TGCAGTGCTAGGCGGGGGGGCCAGGTTGGGCAGTTCTTC.

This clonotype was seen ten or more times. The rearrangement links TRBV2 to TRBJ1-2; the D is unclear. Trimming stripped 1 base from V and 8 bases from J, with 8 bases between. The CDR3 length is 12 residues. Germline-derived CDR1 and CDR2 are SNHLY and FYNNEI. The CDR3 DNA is TGTGCCAGCAGTGAAGGAACGAAGGGCTACACCTTC. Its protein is CASSEGTKGYTF.

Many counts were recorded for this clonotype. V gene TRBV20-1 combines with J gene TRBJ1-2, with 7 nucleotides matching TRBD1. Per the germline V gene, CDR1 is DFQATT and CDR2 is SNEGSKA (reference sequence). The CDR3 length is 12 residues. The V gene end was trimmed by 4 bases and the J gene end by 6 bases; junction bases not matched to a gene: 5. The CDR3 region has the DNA TGCAGTGCTATCCTCGACAGGGATGGCTACACCTTC. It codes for CSAILDRDGYTF.

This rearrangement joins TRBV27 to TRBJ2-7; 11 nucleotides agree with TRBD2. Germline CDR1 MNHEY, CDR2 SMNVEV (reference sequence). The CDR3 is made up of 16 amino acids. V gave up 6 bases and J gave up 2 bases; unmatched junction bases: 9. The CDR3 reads CASRATGTSGPYEQYF. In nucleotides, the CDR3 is TGTGCCAGCAGAGCGACCGGGACTAGCGGTCCCTACGAGCAGTACTTC.

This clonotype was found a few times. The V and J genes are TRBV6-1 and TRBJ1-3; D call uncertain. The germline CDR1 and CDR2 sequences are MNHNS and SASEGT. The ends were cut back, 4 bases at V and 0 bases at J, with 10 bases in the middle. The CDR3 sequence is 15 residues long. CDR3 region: CASSVSRASGNTIYF. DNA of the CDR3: TGTGCCAGCAGTGTAAGTCGGGCCTCTGGAAACACCATATATTTT.

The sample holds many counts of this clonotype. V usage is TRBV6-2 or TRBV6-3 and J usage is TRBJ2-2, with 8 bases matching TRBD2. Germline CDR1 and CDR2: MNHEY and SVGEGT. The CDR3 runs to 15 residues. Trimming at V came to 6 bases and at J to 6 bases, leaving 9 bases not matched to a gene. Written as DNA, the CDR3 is TGTGCCAGCAGCCCTAGCGGGCGACTGTCCGGGGAGCTGTTTTTT. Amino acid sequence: CASSPSGRLSGELFF.

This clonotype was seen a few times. The DNA for the CDR3 is TGTGCCAGCAGCTTGATGGGATTCAATCAGCCCCAGCATTTT. It encodes CASSLMGFNQPQHF. The rearrangement links TRBV5-6 to TRBJ1-5; no reliable D call. Germline-derived CDR1 and CDR2 are SGHDT and YYEEEE. This CDR3 has 14 residues. V was clipped by 1 base and J by 3 bases, with 8 bases between them. Using reference TRBV5-6 and TRBJ1-5 for the parts outside the CDR3, the full variable domain is DAGVTQSPTHLIKTRGQQVTLRCSPKSGHDTVSWYQQALGQGPQFIFQYYEEEERQRGNFPDRFSGHQFPNYSSELNVNALLLGDSALYLCASSLMGFNQPQHFGDGTRLSIL.

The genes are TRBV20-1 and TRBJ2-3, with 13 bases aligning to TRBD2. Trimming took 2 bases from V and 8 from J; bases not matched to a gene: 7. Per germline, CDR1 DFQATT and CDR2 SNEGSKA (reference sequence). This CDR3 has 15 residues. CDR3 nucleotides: TGCAGTGCTAGATGGGGACTAGCGGGACGGGGTACGCAGTATTTT. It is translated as CSARWGLAGRGTQYF.

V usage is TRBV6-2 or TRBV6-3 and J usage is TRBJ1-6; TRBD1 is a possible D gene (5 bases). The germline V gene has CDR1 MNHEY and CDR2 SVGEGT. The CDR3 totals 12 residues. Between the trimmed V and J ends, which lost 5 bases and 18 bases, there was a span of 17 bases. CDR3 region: CASSTAGPVTHF. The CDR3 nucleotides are TGTGCCAGCAGTACCGCGGGACCCGTCACCCACTTT.